This T cell receptor beta chain emerged from a study of blood T cell repertoires in COVID-19. Original methodology: It was from reference gene primer amplification that nucleated cell counts were estimated. Generated by immunoSEQ multiplex PCR, the TCRdb table keeps only in-frame clones and is missing some. V and J calls and clone size are copied from that table; D and trimming were computed from the DNA. The data show roughly 230,000 clones, with approximately 83% seen just once and 3% to 4% held by the top ten. In germline, CDR1 is LNHNV, CDR2 YYDKDF (reference sequence). The CDR3 length is 14 residues. V lost 6 bases to trimming and J lost 7 bases, with 15 bases between them.

The TCR comes from a woman aged 60-75 years who had recovered from COVID-19. The material sequenced was PBMCs or T cells enriched from blood (not recorded which). The rearrangement uses TRBV15 and TRBJ1-4, with D perhaps TRBD1 (6 bases). The CDR3, as DNA: TGTGCCACCAGGCCTTTAGGGGGAAGTGAAAAACTGTTTTTT. It yields the protein CATRPLGGSEKLFF.